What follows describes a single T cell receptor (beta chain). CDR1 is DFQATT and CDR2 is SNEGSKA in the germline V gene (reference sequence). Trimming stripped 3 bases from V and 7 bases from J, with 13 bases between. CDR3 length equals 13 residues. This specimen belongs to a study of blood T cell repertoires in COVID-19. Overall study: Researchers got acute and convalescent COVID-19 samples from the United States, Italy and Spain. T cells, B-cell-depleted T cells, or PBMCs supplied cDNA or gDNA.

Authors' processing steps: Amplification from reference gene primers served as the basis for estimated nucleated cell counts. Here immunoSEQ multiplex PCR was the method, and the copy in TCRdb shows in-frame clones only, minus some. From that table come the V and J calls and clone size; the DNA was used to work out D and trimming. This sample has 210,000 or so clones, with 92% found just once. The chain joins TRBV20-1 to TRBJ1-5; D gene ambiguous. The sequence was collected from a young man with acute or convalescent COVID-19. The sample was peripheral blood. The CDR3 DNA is TGCAGTGCTAGTGGCAGAGGGAACCAGCCCCAGCATTTT. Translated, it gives CSASGRGNQPQHF.